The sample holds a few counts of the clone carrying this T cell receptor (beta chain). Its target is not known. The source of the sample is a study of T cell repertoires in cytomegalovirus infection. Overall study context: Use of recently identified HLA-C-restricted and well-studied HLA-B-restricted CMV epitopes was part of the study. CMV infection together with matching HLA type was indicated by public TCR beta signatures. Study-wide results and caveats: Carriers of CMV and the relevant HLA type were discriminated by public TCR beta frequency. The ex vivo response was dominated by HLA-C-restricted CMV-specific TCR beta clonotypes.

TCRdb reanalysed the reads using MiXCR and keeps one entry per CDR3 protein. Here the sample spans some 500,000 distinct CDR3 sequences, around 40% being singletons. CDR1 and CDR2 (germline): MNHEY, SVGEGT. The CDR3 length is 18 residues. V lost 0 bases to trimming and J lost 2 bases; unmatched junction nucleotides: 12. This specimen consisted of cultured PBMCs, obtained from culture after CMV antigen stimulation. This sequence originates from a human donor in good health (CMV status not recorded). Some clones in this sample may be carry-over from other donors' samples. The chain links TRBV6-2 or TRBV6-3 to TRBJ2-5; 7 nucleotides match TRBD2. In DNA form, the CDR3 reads TGTGCCAGCAGTTACTCGAATCTTGGTTCGGGGGGACAAGAGACCCAGTACTTC. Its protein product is CASSYSNLGSGGQETQYF.